The present T cell receptor (beta chain) was sequenced within a study of blood T cell repertoires in COVID-19. Study information: PBMCs, B-cell-depleted T cells, or T cells were the source of the cDNA or gDNA that made up the material.

Patients in Seattle were enrolled during active infection, then followed longitudinally. CDR3 size: 16 residues. Trimming cost V 1 base and J 1 base; bases outside gene matches: 4. Germline V lookup: CDR1 LGHNA, CDR2 YSLEER. In the authors' workflow: Estimated nucleated cell counts came from reference gene primer amplification. Repertoires were generated with immunoSEQ multiplex PCR, while TCRdb's copy carries only in-frame clones and drops some. That table is the source of V, J and clone size, and D and trimming were worked out from the DNA. The sample includes 300,000 to 400,000 clones, approximately 86% of them seen just once.

Material for sequencing was peripheral blood. This TCR was recovered from a woman aged 60-75 years with COVID-19, enrolled during active disease. The chain links TRBV4-3 to TRBJ2-3; 8 bases fit TRBD2. The CDR3 protein is CASSQVHSGGTDTQYF. The CDR3 DNA is TGCGCCAGCAGCCAAGTTCATAGCGGGGGCACAGATACGCAGTATTTT.